This T cell receptor (beta chain) was identified in a study of T cells after yellow fever vaccination. Study summary: The fractions with low cell numbers were processed using SMART-Seq v4 Ultra Low Input.

J was trimmed by 2 bases and V by 6 bases; bases with no gene match: 8. This CDR3 has 15 residues. The germline V gene has CDR1 ENHRY and CDR2 SYGVKD. As TCR cDNA was made by 5'RACE template switching, a universal primer site and UMIs were added. TCRdb passed the 5' RACE reads through MiXCR, listing each CDR3 protein once. The sample holds roughly 150,000 distinct CDR3 sequences, almost 7% seen once. This chain joins TRBV10-3 and TRBJ2-3; TRBD2 agrees at 7 bases. The source material was CD4+ T cells sorted from PBMCs, sampled about 5 days after the first yellow fever vaccination. This receptor was identified in a man aged 18 to 35 who received the YFV17D yellow fever vaccine. The CDR3 DNA reads TGTGCCATCAGGAGGGACTACCAAAACACAGATACGCAGTATTTT. This translates into CAIRRDYQNTDTQYF.